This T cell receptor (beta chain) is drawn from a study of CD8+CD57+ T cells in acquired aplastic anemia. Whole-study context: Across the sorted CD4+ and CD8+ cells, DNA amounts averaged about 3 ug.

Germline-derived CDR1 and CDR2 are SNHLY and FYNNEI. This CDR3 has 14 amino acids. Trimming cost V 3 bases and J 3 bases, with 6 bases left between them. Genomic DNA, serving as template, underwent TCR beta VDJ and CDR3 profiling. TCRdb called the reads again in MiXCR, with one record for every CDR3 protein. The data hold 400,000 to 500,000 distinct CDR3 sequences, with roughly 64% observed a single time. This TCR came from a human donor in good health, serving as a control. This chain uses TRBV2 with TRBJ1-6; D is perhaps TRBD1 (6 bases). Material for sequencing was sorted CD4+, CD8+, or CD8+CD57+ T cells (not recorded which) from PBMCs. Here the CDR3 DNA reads TGTGCCAGCAGTGAGGACAGCTATAATTCACCCCTCCACTTT. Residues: CASSEDSYNSPLHF. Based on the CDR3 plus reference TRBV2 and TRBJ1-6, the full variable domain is EPEVTQTPSHQVTQMGQEVILRCVPISNHLYFYWYRQILGQKVEFLVSFYNNEISEKSEIFDDQFSVERPDGSNFTLKIRSTKLEDSAMYFCASSEDSYNSPLHFGNGTRLTVT.